This T cell receptor beta chain was sequenced for a study of blood T cell repertoires in COVID-19. Study overall: PBMCs, B-cell-depleted T cells, or T cells provided the cDNA or gDNA that made up the material.

CDR1 DFQATT and CDR2 SNEGSKA come from the germline V gene (reference sequence). The CDR3 contains 14 residues. The ends lost 3 bases at V and 2 bases at J; junction bases unmatched: 5. Original processing methods: It was from reference gene primer amplification that nucleated cell counts were estimated. Sequenced by immunoSEQ multiplex PCR; TCRdb stores in-frame clones only, minus some. V and J calls and clone size are as listed in that table; D and trimming were resolved from the DNA. Of roughly 42,000 clones listed, around 89% are singletons. Input material: peripheral blood. The V and J genes are TRBV20-1 and TRBJ2-5, with TRBD2 identical over 8 bases. The receptor's source is a human donor in a cohort sampled during active COVID-19. CDR3 region: CSASQAGVQETQYF. Written as DNA, the CDR3 is TGCAGTGCTAGTCAAGCGGGGGTACAAGAGACCCAGTACTTC.